Listed here is a single TCR beta chain. These data come from a study of cytomegalovirus exposure and HLA in healthy donors. After removal of 0 bases from V and 5 bases from J, the junction contained 7 bases not matched to a gene. Germline V gives CDR1 MNHEY, CDR2 SVGAGI. This CDR3 contains 16 residues. This table comes from immunoSEQ multiplex PCR, and its TCRdb copy is limited to in-frame clones, with some not included. The sample records fewer than 250,000 clones, around 87% being singletons. The chain joins TRBV6-5 to TRBJ1-2, with TRBD1 matching 9 bases. This receptor was identified in a woman younger than 30 in good health and CMV-seropositive. The material sequenced was PBMCs. CDR3 sequence (DNA): TGTGCCAGCAGTTACTCATTAGGGACAGGGAGATATGGCTACACCTTC. Protein product: CASSYSLGTGRYGYTF.